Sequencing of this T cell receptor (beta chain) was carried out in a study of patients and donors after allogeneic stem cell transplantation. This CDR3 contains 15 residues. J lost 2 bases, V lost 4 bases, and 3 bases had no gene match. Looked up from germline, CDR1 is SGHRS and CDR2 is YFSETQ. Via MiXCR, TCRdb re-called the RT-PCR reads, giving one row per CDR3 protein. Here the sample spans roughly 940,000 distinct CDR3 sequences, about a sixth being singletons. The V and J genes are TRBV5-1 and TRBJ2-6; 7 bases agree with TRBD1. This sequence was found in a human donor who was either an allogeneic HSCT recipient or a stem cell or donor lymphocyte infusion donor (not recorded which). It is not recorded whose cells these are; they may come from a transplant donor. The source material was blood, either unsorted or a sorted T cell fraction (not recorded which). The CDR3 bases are TGCGCCAGCAGCCCACAGGGGCCTGGGGCCAACGTCCTGACTTTC. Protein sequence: CASSPQGPGANVLTF. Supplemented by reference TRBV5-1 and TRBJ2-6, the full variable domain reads KAGVTQTPRYLIKTRGQQVTLSCSPISGHRSVSWYQQTPGQGLQFLFEYFSETQRNKGNFPGRFSGRQFSNSRSEMNVSTLELGDSALYLCASSPQGPGANVLTFGAGSRLTVL.